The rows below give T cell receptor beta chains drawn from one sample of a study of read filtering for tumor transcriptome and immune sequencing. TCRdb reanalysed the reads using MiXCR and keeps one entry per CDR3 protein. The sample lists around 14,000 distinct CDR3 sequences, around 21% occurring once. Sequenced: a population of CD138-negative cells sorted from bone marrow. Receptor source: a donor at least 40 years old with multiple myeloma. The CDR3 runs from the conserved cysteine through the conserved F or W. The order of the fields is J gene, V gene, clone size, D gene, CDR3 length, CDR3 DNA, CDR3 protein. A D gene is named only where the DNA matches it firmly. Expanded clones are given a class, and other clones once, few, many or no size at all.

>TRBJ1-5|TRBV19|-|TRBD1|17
TGTGCCAGTAGTAGACGACAGGGGGTGGTTCTCAATCAGCCCCAGCATTTT
CASSRRQGVVLNQPQHF
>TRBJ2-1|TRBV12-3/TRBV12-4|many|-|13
TGTGCCAGCAGTTTAACACCCAGGGGAATTTCATTCTTC
CASSLTPRGISFF
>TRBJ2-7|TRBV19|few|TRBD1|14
TGTGCCAGTAGTCCGGGGACAGAGCAATACGAGCAGTACTTC
CASSPGTEQYEQYF
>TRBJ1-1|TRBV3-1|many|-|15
TGTGCCAGCAGCCAAGGTTTCTTACCGAACACTGAAGCTTTCTTT
CASSQGFLPNTEAFF
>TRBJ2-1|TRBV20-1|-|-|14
TGCAGTGCTAGCGTACCTAGGAGCGGCGATGAGCAGTTCTTC
CSASVPRSGDEQFF
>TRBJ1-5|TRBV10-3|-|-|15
TGTGCCATCAGTGAGGCTGGACTCGGGAATCAGCCCCAGCATTTT
CAISEAGLGNQPQHF
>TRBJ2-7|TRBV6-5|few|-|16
TGTGCCAGCAGTTACTATAGTGGGGGGCTTGCCTACGAGCAGTACTTC
CASSYYSGGLAYEQYF
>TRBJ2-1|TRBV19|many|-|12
TGTGCCAGTAGTAGATTTTCCAATGAGCAGTTCTTC
CASSRFSNEQFF
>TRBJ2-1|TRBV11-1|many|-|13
TGTGCCAGCAGCCAAGATCTGACGGGAGAGCAGTTCTTC
CASSQDLTGEQFF
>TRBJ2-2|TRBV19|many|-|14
TGTGCCAGCCTCTTCAGGGGTACCACCGGGGAGCTGTTTTTT
CASLFRGTTGELFF
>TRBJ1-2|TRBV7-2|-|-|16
TGTGCCAGCAGCCCGTTCAGGGTAGATTCTAACTATGGCTACACCTTC
CASSPFRVDSNYGYTF
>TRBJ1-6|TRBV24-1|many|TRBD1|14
TGTGCCACCAGTCCGGGACAGGGAGATTCACCCCTCCACTTT
CATSPGQGDSPLHF
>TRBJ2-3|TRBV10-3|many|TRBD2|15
TGTGCCATCAGTCGTAGCGGGGGGGCAGGAGATACGCAGTATTTT
CAISRSGGAGDTQYF
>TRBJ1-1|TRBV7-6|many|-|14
TGTGCCAGCAGCTTAAACCAGATGAACACTGAAGCTTTCTTT
CASSLNQMNTEAFF
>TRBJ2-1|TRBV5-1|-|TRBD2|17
TGCGCCAGCAGCCCCGGGGGTAGCGGGGGCCCCTACAATGAGCAGTTCTTC
CASSPGGSGGPYNEQFF
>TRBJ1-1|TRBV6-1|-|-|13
TGTGCCTGCAGTATAGAGCGGAGCACTGAAGCTTTCTTT
CACSIERSTEAFF
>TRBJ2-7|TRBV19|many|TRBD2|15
TGTGCCAGTAGTATCTCTAGCGGGAACTCCTACGAGCAGTACTTC
CASSISSGNSYEQYF
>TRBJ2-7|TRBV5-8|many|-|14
TGTGCCAGCAGCTTGGAAGTAAGGGCGGTTGAGCAGTACTTC
CASSLEVRAVEQYF
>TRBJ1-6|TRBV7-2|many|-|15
TGTGCCAGCAGCTATAGGGCAGGGGACGACTCACCCCTCCACTTT
CASSYRAGDDSPLHF
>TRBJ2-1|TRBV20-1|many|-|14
TGCAGTGCTAGAGTGTGGAGCCCCTACAATGAGCAGTTCTTC
CSARVWSPYNEQFF
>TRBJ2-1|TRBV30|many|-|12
TGTGCCTGGAACCTGGGTGGCAATGAGCAGTTCTTC
CAWNLGGNEQFF
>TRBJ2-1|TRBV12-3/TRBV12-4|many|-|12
TGTGCCAGCAGCCCAAAGGCATTCGATCAGTTCTTC
CASSPKAFDQFF
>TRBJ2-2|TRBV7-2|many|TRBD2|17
TGTGCCAGCAGCTGGGGACTAGCGGGGGCAAACACCGGGGAGCTGTTTTTT
CASSWGLAGANTGELFF
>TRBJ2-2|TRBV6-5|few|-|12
TGTGCCAGCAGTTTCAACACCGGGGAGCTGTTTTTT
CASSFNTGELFF
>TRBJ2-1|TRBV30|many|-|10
TGTGCCAGGGGGGAGGATGAGCAGTTCTTC
CARGEDEQFF
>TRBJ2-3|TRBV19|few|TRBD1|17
TGTGCCAGTAGAGGAGGCCCGGGACAGGGAATCACAGATACGCAGTATTTT
CASRGGPGQGITDTQYF
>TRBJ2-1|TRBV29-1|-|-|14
TGCAGCGCTATCCGGGACATAACCTACAATGAGCAGTTCTTC
CSAIRDITYNEQFF
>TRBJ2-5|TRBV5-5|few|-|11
TGTGCCAGCAGCTTTACAGAGACCCAGTACTTC
CASSFTETQYF
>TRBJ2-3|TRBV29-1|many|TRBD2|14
TGCAGCGTGTCTAGCGGGAGCTTTACAGATACGCAGTATTTT
CSVSSGSFTDTQYF
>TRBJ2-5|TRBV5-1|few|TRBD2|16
TGCGCCAGCAGCGGCATAACTAGCGGAGACCAAGAGACCCAGTACTTC
CASSGITSGDQETQYF
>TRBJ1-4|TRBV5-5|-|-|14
TGTGCCAGCAGCTATGGGGCAGGGTCAGAAAAACTGTTTTTT
CASSYGAGSEKLFF
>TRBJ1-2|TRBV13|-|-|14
TGTGCCAGCAGCTTGAGGATAGGGGGTAATGGCTACGCCTTC
CASSLRIGGNGYAF
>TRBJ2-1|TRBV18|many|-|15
TGTGCCAGCTCACCACGGGGGGCTCCTTACAATGAGCAGTTCTTC
CASSPRGAPYNEQFF
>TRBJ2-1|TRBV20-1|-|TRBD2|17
TGCAGTGCTAGAGATCGGGGGGGCGACGTCTCCTACAATGAGCAGTTCTTC
CSARDRGGDVSYNEQFF
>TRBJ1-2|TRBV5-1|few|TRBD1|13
TGCGCCAGCAGCCTCCAGGGGGGAGGCGGCTACACCTTC
CASSLQGGGGYTF
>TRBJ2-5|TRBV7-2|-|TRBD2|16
TGTGCCAGCAGCTTAGGGCTAGCGGGGGATCAAGAGACCCAGTACTTC
CASSLGLAGDQETQYF
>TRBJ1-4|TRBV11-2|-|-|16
TGTGCCAGCAGCACCTCTGACAGTCTACTTAATGAAAAACTGTTTTTT
CASSTSDSLLNEKLFF
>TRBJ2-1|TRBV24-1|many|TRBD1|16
TGTGCCGCCAGTGTCCCTTCGGGACAGGGCGTCAATGAGCAGTTCTTC
CAASVPSGQGVNEQFF
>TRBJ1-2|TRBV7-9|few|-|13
TGTGCCAGCAGCGAGGTGGAGGGATATGGCTACACCTTC
CASSEVEGYGYTF
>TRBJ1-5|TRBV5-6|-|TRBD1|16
TGTGCCGGCGGCTCCTACAGGGGCCCGGGTGATCAGCCCCAGCATTTT
CAGGSYRGPGDQPQHF
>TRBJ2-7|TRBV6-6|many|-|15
TGTGCCAGCAGTTACTCACCCCGGGGGGCCCACGAGCAGTACTTC
CASSYSPRGAHEQYF
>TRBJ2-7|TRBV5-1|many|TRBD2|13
TGCGCCAGCAGGGCGGGACTAGCCTACGAGCAGTACTTC
CASRAGLAYEQYF
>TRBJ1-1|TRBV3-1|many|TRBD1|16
TGTGCCAGCAGCTCTCCAAGGAGGGGGCTTTCAACTGAAGCTTTCTTT
CASSSPRRGLSTEAFF
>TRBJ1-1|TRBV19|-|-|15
TGTGCCAGTAGTATCGCCGCGGCAGGGAACACTGAAGCTTTCTTT
CASSIAAAGNTEAFF
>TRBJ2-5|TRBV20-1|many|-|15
TGCAGTGCTAGACTCTGGGGTAATGGCCAAGAGACCCAGTACTTC
CSARLWGNGQETQYF
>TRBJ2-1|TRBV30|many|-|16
TGTGCCTGGAATCGCGACTACCGCAGCTCCTACAATGAGCAGTTCTTC
CAWNRDYRSSYNEQFF
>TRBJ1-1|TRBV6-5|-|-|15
TGTGCCAGCAGTTACTCGAGTGCAGCGAACACTGAAGCTTTCTTT
CASSYSSAANTEAFF
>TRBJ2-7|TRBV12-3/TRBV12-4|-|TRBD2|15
TGTGCCAGTTCCCTTGTAGCGGGAGGTCCCTACGAGCAGTACTTC
CASSLVAGGPYEQYF
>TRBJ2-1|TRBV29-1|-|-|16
TGCAGCGTTGAATCCGAGTGGAGGAGCTCCTACAATGAGCAGTTCTTC
CSVESEWRSSYNEQFF
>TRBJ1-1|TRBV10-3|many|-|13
TGTGCCATCAGTGACAGGGCGAACACTGAAGCTTTCTTT
CAISDRANTEAFF
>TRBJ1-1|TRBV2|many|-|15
TGTGCCAGCAGTGCTTTTGGCCGCAGGGACACTGAAGCTTTCTTT
CASSAFGRRDTEAFF
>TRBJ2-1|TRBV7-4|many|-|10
TGTGCCAGCAGCTTAGGTGAGCAGTTCTTC
CASSLGEQFF
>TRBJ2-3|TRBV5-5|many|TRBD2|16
TGTGCCAGCAGCCCAACTAGCGGGGGGGCACCAGATACGCAGTATTTT
CASSPTSGGAPDTQYF
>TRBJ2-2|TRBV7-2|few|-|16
TGTGCCAGCAGCTTCAGCAACCTGGCGGTCACCGGGGAGCTGTTTTTT
CASSFSNLAVTGELFF